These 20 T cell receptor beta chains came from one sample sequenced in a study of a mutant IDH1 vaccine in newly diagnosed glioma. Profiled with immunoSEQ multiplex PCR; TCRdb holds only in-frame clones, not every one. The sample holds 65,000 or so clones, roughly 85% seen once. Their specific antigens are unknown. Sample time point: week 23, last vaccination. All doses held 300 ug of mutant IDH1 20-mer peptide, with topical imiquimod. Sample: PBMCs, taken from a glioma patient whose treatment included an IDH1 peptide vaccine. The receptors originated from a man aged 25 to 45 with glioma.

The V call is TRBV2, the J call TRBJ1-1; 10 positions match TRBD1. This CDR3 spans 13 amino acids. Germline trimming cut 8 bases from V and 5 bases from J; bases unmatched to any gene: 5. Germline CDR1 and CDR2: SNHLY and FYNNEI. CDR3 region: CASVGQGVTEAFF. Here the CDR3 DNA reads TGTGCCAGCGTTGGACAGGGGGTGACTGAAGCTTTCTTT. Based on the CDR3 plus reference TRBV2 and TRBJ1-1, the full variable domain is EPEVTQTPSHQVTQMGQEVILRCVPISNHLYFYWYRQILGQKVEFLVSFYNNEISEKSEIFDDQFSVERPDGSNFTLKIRSTKLEDSAMYFCASVGQGVTEAFFGQGTRLTVV.

CDR3 DNA: TGTGCCAGCAGCTTAGCAGGGTTAGGTGATGACACTGAAGCTTTCTTT. As protein: CASSLAGLGDDTEAFF. The gene calls are TRBV7-9 and TRBJ1-1; D not certain. The CDR3 loop spans 16 amino acids. Between the trimmed V and J ends, which lost 0 bases and 3 bases, there was a span of 14 bases. CDR1 and CDR2 from the germline V gene are SEHNR and FQNEAQ (reference sequence).

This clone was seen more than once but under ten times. The CDR3 is CASLDGSGRDLAGGPVGANVLTF. The CDR3 DNA reads as TGTGCCAGCCTGGACGGGTCGGGCCGGGACTTAGCGGGGGGGCCGGTTGGGGCCAACGTCCTGACTTTC. The V and J genes are TRBV30 and TRBJ2-6; 11 bases match TRBD2. The ends lost 8 bases at V and 3 bases at J; junction bases unmatched: 30. Germline CDR1 and CDR2: GTSNPN and SVGIG (reference sequence). The CDR3 contains 23 residues.

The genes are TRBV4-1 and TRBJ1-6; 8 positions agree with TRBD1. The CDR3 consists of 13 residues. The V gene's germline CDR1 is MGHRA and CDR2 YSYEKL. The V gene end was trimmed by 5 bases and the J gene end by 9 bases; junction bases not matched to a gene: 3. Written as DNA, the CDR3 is TGCGCCAGCAGCGGGACAGGTGTTTCACCCCTCCACTTT. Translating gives CASSGTGVSPLHF.

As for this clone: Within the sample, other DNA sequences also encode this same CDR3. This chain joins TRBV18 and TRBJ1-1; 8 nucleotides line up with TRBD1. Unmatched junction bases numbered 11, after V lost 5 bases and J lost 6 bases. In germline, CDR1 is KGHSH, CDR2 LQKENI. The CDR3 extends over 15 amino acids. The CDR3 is CASSSGQGALSEAFF. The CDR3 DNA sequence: TGTGCCAGCTCATCCGGGCAGGGGGCTCTATCTGAAGCTTTCTTT.

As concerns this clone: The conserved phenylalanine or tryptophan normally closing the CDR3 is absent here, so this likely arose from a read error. This CDR3 reads CASSEDPDRTNYGYTS. The CDR3 DNA reads as TGTGCCAGCAGTGAAGACCCGGACAGGACAAACTATGGCTACACCTCC. The rearrangement links TRBV6-1 to TRBJ1-2; 7 positions match TRBD1. With 1 base clipped from V and 2 bases from J, the junction kept 7 bases outside the gene matches. The CDR3 runs 16 residues. Germline values: CDR1 MNHNS, CDR2 SASEGT.

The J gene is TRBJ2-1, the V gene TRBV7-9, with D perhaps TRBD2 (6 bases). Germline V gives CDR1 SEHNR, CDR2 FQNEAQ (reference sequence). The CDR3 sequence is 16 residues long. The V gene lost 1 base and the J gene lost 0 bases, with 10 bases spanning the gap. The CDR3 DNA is TGTGCCAGCAGCTTAGATGCGGGGAGCTCCTACAATGAGCAGTTCTTC. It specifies CASSLDAGSSYNEQFF.

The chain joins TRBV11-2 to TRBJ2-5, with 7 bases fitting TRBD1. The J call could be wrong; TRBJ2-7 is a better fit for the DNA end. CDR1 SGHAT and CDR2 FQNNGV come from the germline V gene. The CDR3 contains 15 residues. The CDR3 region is CASSVGTASSYEQYF. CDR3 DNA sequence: TGTGCCAGCAGCGTAGGGACAGCAAGCTCCTACGAGCAGTACTTC.

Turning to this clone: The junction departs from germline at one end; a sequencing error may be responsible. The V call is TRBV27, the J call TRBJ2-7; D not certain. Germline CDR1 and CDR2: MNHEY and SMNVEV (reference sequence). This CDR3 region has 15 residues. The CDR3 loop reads CVSSLSRAHSYEQYF. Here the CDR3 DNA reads TGTGTCAGCAGTTTAAGTAGGGCACATTCCTACGAGCAGTACTTC.

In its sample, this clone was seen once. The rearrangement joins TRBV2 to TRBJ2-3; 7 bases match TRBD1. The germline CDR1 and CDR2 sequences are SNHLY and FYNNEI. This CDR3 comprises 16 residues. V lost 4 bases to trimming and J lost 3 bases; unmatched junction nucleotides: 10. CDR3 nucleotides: TGTGCCAGCAGTGCTAGTCGGGACAGCCTTACAGATACGCAGTATTTT. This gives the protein CASSASRDSLTDTQYF. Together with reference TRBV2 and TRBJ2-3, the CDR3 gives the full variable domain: EPEVTQTPSHQVTQMGQEVILRCVPISNHLYFYWYRQILGQKVEFLVSFYNNEISEKSEIFDDQFSVERPDGSNFTLKIRSTKLEDSAMYFCASSASRDSLTDTQYFGPGTRLTVL.

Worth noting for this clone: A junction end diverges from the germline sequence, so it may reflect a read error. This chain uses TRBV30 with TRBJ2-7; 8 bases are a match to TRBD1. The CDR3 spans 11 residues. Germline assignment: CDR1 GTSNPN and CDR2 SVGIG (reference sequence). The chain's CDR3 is CAWSGRDRLFF. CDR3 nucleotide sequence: TGTGCCTGGAGTGGGAGGGACAGGCTGTTCTTC. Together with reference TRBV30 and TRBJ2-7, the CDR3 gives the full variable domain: SQTIHQWPATLVQPVGSPLSLECTVEGTSNPNLYWYRQAAGRGLQLLFYSVGIGQISSEVPQNLSASRPQDRQFILSSKKLLLSDSGFYLCAWSGRDRLFFGPGTRLTVT.

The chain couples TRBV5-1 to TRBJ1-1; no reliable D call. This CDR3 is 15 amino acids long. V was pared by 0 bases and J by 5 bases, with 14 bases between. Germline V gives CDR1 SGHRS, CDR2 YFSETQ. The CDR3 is CASSLVFGKGTEAFF. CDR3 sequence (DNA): TGCGCCAGCAGCTTGGTTTTCGGAAAAGGAACTGAAGCTTTCTTT.

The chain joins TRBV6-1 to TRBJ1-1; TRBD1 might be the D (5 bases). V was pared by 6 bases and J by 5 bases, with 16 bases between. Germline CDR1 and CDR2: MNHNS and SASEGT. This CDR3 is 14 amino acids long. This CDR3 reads CASSHRRVRTEAFF. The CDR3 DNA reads TGTGCCAGCAGCCACCGCAGGGTTCGGACTGAAGCTTTCTTT.

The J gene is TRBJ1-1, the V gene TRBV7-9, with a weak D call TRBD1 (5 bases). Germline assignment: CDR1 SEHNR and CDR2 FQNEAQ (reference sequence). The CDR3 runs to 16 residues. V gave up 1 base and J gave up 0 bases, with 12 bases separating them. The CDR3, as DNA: TGTGCCAGCAGCTTAGGGTTAGACAGACTGAACACTGAAGCTTTCTTT. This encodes CASSLGLDRLNTEAFF.

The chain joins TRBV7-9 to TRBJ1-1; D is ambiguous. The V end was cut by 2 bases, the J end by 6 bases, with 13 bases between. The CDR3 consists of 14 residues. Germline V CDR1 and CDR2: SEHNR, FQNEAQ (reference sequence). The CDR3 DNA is TGTGCCAGCAGCTTAAATCCCAGGAGTCCTGAAGCTTTCTTT. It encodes CASSLNPRSPEAFF.

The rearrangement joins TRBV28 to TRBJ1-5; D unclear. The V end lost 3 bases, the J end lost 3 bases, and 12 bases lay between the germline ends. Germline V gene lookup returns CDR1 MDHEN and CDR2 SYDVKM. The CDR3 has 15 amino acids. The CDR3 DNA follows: TGTGCCAGCAGTTTTTCGTGGGGAAACAATCAGCCCCAGCATTTT. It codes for CASSFSWGNNQPQHF.

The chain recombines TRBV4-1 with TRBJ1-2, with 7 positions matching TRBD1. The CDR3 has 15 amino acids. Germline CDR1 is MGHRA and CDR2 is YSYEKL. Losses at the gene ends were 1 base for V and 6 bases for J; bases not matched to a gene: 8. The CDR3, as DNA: TGCGCCAGCAGCCAAGTCACAGGGGATTCGAATGGCTACACCTTC. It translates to CASSQVTGDSNGYTF.

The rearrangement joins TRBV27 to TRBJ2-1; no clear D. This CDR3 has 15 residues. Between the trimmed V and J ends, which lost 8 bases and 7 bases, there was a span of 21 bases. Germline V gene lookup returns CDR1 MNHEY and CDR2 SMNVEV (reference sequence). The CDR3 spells CASGSTLVSRNEQFF. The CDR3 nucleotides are TGTGCCAGCGGTTCCACCCTAGTTAGCAGGAATGAGCAGTTCTTC.

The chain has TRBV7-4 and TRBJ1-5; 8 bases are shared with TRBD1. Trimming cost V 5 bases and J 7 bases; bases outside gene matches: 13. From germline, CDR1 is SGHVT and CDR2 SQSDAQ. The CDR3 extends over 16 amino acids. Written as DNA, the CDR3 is TGTGCCAGCAGCCTAAAGGAGACAGGGGTTCTACAGCCCCAGCATTTT. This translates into CASSLKETGVLQPQHF.

CDR3 sequence: CASSQQGSNQPQHF. CDR3 bases: TGTGCCAGCAGTCAACAGGGTAGCAATCAGCCCCAGCATTTT. V is TRBV27 and J is TRBJ1-5, with D maybe TRBD1 (6 bases). V gave up 5 bases and J gave up 0 bases, with 8 bases separating them. Germline CDR1 is MNHEY and CDR2 is SMNVEV (reference sequence). The CDR3 sequence is 14 residues long.